This TCR beta chain was recorded in a study of CD8 T cells in ankylosing spondylitis. Study results and caveats: The clones that were linked to disease were reported to be significantly enriched in matched synovial fluid samples from ankylosing spondylitis patients.

Concerning this clonotype: Its antigen is not known.

A single record per CDR3 protein comes from TCRdb applying MiXCR to the 5' RACE reads. The sample has about 340,000 distinct CDR3 sequences, approximately 20% seen once. This receptor was identified in a male donor with ankylosing spondylitis or in good health (not recorded which). The sequenced sample was blood, either unsorted or a sorted T cell fraction (not recorded which).

CDR3 DNA: TGCGCCAGCAGCCAAGATCAGAGGGGCCTCTCCTACGAGCAGTACTTC. Translation: CASSQDQRGLSYEQYF. V and J are TRBV4-1 and TRBJ2-7; D may correspond to TRBD1 or TRBD2 (5 bases each). Trimming removed 0 bases at V and 0 bases at J, with 12 bases between. Germline CDR1 is MGHRA and CDR2 is YSYEKL. The CDR3 covers 16 residues.